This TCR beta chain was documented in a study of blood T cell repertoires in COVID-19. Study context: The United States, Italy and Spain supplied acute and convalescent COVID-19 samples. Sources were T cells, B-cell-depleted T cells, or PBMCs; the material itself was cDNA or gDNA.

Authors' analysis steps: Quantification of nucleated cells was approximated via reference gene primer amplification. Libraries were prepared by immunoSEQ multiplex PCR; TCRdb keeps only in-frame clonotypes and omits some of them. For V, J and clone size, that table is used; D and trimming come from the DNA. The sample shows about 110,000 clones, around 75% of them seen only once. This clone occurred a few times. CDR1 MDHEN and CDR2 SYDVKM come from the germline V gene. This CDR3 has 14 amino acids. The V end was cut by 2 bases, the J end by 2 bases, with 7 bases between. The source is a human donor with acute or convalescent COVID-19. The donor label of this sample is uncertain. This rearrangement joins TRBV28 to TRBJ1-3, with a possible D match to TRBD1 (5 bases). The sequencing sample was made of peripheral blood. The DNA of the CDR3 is TGTGCCAGCAGTTTAAGGGGCGCTGGAAACACCATATATTTT. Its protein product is CASSLRGAGNTIYF. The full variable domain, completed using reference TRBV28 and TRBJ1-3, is DVKVTQSSRYLVKRTGEKVFLECVQDMDHENMFWYRQDPGLGLRLIYFSYDVKMKEKGDIPEGYSVSREKKERFSLILESASTNQTSMYLCASSLRGAGNTIYFGEGSWLTVV.